This T cell receptor (beta chain) was recovered during a study of shared clonotypes between healthy human individuals. This CDR3 has 15 amino acids. The ends lost 3 bases at V and 0 bases at J; junction bases unmatched: 3. Germline V CDR1 and CDR2: SGHTA, FQGTGA. Whole-study findings and limits: Sequencing depth was a factor that was expected to affect clonotype sharing among donors.

Samples underwent the assay at deep level. Some clones are missing from TCRdb's copy, which holds only in-frame ones; the method was immunoSEQ multiplex PCR. This table holds 600,000 to 700,000 clones, about three quarters found once. Concerning this clone: The antigen remains undetermined. The same CDR3 can be traced to other DNA sequences in this sample.

Memory CD4+ cells were the fraction left after CD45RA+ naive selection. The sequence derives from a woman aged 25 to 39 in good health. The sequenced sample was memory CD4+ T cells sorted from blood. Subset defined: CD45RA-negative fraction. The gene calls are TRBV7-3 and TRBJ2-7; 9 bases line up with TRBD2. CDR3 protein: CASSFLAGASYEQYF. DNA for the CDR3: TGTGCCAGCAGCTTTTTAGCGGGGGCCTCCTACGAGCAGTACTTC.